The 13 T cell receptor beta chains given below trace back to one sample, sequenced in a study of regulatory T cells in long-lasting Graves disease. Time point meaning: newly diagnosed GD, antithyroid drugs for less than 3 months. RNA extracted from PBMCs served as the sequencing template. TCR beta libraries were built with iRepertoire HTBI primers and Arm-PCR of CDR3 regions. Each CDR3 protein gets one entry after TCRdb re-called the multiplex PCR reads with MiXCR. The sample records around 470,000 distinct CDR3 sequences, 14% being singletons. The same specimen was also included in a second study, on T cells in Graves' hyperthyroidism and ophthalmopathy.

Here the sequenced sample was peripheral blood mononuclear cells (PBMCs), taken at new diagnosis, from a patient treated with antithyroid drugs. The receptor source for this set is a woman in her fifties or sixties with Graves disease.

Ten or more counts support this clonotype. The chain links TRBV27 to TRBJ2-5; 8 nucleotides line up with TRBD1. Germline CDR1 reads MNHEY; CDR2 reads SMNVEV (reference sequence). The junction had 9 bases not matched to a gene; V was cut back by 5 bases and J by 4 bases. CDR3 size: 15 residues. DNA for the CDR3: TGTGCCAGCAGTAGGCGGGACAGGCGAGGAGAGACCCAGTACTTC. This translates into CASSRRDRRGETQYF.

This clonotype occurred many times. V gene TRBV6-1 combines with J gene TRBJ2-7, with D unclear. CDR3 length: 14 residues. V was pared by 1 base and J by 4 bases, with 11 bases between. Germline V gene lookup returns CDR1 MNHNS and CDR2 SASEGT. The CDR3 region has the DNA TGTGCCAGCAGTGAAGAACTGGACGCTTACGAGCAGTACTTC. It specifies CASSEELDAYEQYF.

Notes on this clonotype: A read error may explain this, as a much larger clone is one base away. The chain carries TRBV28 and TRBJ2-3; 14 bases match TRBD2. The CDR3 has 20 residues. Germline-derived CDR1 and CDR2 are MDHEN and SYDVKM. J was trimmed by 4 bases and V by 7 bases; bases with no gene match: 19. The CDR3 DNA sequence: TGTGCCAGCACCCCTGGACTAGCGGGAGGACCCCTAAGGAGCGCAGATACGCAGTATTTT. It encodes CASTPGLAGGPLRSADTQYF.

The rearrangement uses TRBV27 and TRBJ2-7, with D possibly being TRBD2 (6 bases). This CDR3 is 17 amino acids long. Germline V gene sequence: CDR1 MNHEY, CDR2 SMNVEV (reference sequence). Trimming stripped 6 bases from V and 4 bases from J, with 25 bases between. CDR3 sequence reads: CASSRRLSGAQSYEQYF. As DNA, the CDR3 is TGTGCCAGCAGCCGAAGACTATCGGGAGCCCAAAGTTACGAGCAGTACTTC.

V gene TRBV5-1 combines with J gene TRBJ2-6; D perhaps matches TRBD1 (6 bases). The CDR3 loop spans 17 amino acids. Germline CDR1 is SGHRS and CDR2 is YFSETQ. With 1 base removed from V and 4 bases from J, the gap between germline ends came to 15 bases. CDR3 nucleotide sequence: TGCGCCAGCAGCTTGACAACAGGGAGCCTGGGGGCCAACGTCCTGACTTTC. The encoded protein is CASSLTTGSLGANVLTF.

This clonotype was counted ten times or more. The chain links TRBV11-2 to TRBJ2-2; 9 nucleotides line up with TRBD1. CDR1 and CDR2 from the germline V gene are SGHAT and FQNNGV. This CDR3 contains 18 residues. The J segment lost 1 base and the V segment lost 5 bases, leaving 11 bases of the junction unmatched. CDR3: CASSRPPGQGGNTGELFF. Written as DNA, the CDR3 is TGTGCCAGCAGCCGTCCACCGGGACAGGGAGGGAACACCGGGGAGCTGTTTTTT. The variable domain in full, with the rest retrieved from reference TRBV11-2 and TRBJ2-2, is EAGVAQSPRYKIIEKRQSVAFWCNPISGHATLYWYQQILGQGPKLLIQFQNNGVVDDSQLPKDRFSAERLKGVDSTLKIQPAKLEDSAVYLCASSRPPGQGGNTGELFFGEGSRLTVL.

This clonotype came up many times. This chain joins TRBV7-6 and TRBJ2-1; TRBD1 might be the D (6 bases). V was clipped by 5 bases and J by 4 bases, with 18 bases between them. Germline values: CDR1 SGHVS, CDR2 FNYEAQ. This CDR3 comprises 16 residues. This CDR3 is CASSEGTPLGYNEQFF. DNA for the CDR3: TGTGCCAGCAGCGAAGGGACACCACTAGGATACAATGAGCAGTTCTTC.

V and J are TRBV6-5 and TRBJ2-5; maybe TRBD2 (6 bases). V was trimmed by 0 bases and J by 5 bases, leaving 22 bases between them. Germline V CDR1 and CDR2: MNHEY, SVGAGI. This CDR3 comprises 18 residues. CDR3 sequence reads: CASSYSVEGVRVGETQYF. DNA for the CDR3: TGTGCCAGCAGTTACTCCGTGGAGGGAGTAAGGGTTGGGGAGACCCAGTACTTC.

The chain recombines TRBV5-1 with TRBJ2-1; 8 bases are shared with TRBD2. CDR1 and CDR2 (germline): SGHRS, YFSETQ. This CDR3 region has 14 residues. V lost 3 bases, J lost 8 bases, and 7 bases stayed unmatched. The CDR3 loop is CASSWGLDVDEQFF. The CDR3 DNA is TGCGCCAGCAGCTGGGGACTAGACGTCGATGAGCAGTTCTTC.

There are many counts of this clonotype. The chain employs TRBV30 and TRBJ2-5; weak D call: TRBD1 (5 bases). Trimming cost V 0 bases and J 3 bases, with 8 bases left between them. Germline CDR1 reads GTSNPN; CDR2 reads SVGIG (reference sequence). The CDR3 consists of 13 residues. The CDR3 DNA sequence: TGTGCCTGGAGTGTAATCAGGGAAGAGACCCAGTACTTC. Its protein is CAWSVIREETQYF.

This clonotype turned up a few times. A much larger clonotype is one base distant, so this may be a read error. This sequence joins TRBV28 and TRBJ2-7; the D gene could be TRBD1 or TRBD2 (7 bases each). There are 17 residues in the CDR3. From germline, CDR1 is MDHEN and CDR2 SYDVKM. Deletions cut 7 bases from V and 1 base from J, with 23 bases between. The CDR3 protein is CASTLDLRGGTSYEQYF. The CDR3 region has the DNA TGTGCCAGCACCCTCGACCTCAGGGGGGGCACTTCCTACGAGCAGTACTTC.

This clonotype has a single count. The genes are TRBV6-5 and TRBJ2-7, with D possibly TRBD2 on 6 matching bases. Germline loops: CDR1 MNHEY, CDR2 SVGAGI. There are 16 residues in the CDR3. The V end lost 2 bases, the J end lost 3 bases, and 17 bases lay between the germline ends. CDR3 DNA: TGTGCCAGCAGTTACAGTAGGGGTCTGCGGGGCTACGAGCAGTACTTC. Translation: CASSYSRGLRGYEQYF.

This clonotype turned up a few times. This may be a read error, as it is one base from a much larger clone. The conserved phenylalanine or tryptophan is not found at the CDR3 terminus, so this likely reflects a read error. The V and J genes are TRBV12-3 or TRBV12-4 and TRBJ2-7, with 9 bases lining up with TRBD2. This CDR3 has 15 residues. The trim removed 10 bases at V and 2 bases at J, leaving 12 bases unmatched. The DNA of the CDR3 is TGTGCCATCATAAACATAAGACTAGCGGCCTACGAGCAGTACTCC. Translated: CAIINIRLAAYEQYS.